The clone carrying this T cell receptor (beta chain) was picked up a small number of times. Its antigen is not known. This CDR3 spans 15 amino acids. In germline, CDR1 is SGHDT, CDR2 YYEEEE. Deletions cut 1 base from V and 4 bases from J, with 14 bases between. Molecules of cDNA were individually given unique molecular identifiers that were attached to them. One entry per CDR3 protein results from TCRdb running MiXCR on the 5' RACE reads. This sample yields around 83,000 distinct CDR3 sequences, of which less than 15% are seen a single time; 4.4% belongs to the top ten. This entry is derived from a study of early T cells in non-severe SARS-CoV-2 infection. General study results and limits: Private and CD4 specificities were missed by VDJdb matching, skewed to anti-spike CD8.

The chain has TRBV5-6 and TRBJ1-1; possible D gene TRBD1, 5 bases. The input for sequencing was whole blood, taken at baseline. The receptor's source is an adult who was a healthcare worker with PCR-confirmed SARS-CoV-2 infection or an uninfected control (not recorded which). The CDR3 is CASSLNLFGGTEAFF. CDR3 bases: TGTGCCAGCAGCTTGAACTTATTCGGGGGCACTGAAGCTTTCTTT.